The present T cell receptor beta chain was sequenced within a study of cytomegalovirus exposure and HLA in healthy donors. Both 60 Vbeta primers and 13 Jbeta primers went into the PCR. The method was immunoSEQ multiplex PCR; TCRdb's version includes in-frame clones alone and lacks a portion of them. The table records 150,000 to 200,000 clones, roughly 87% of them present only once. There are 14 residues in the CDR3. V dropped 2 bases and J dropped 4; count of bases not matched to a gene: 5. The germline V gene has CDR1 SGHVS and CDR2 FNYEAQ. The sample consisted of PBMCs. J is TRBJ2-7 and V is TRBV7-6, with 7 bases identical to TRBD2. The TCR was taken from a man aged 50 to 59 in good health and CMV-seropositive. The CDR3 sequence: CASSLFGAGYEQYF. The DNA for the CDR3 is TGTGCCAGCAGCTTATTCGGAGCGGGGTACGAGCAGTACTTC.